This T cell receptor (beta chain) was captured by sequencing in a study of T cells in Graves' hyperthyroidism and ophthalmopathy. Patients showing uncontrolled infection, other autoimmune disease, pregnancy or lactation were ineligible. Diagnoses used clinical symptoms, serum thyroxine and TRAb, thyroid ultrasound and orbital computed tomography. Notes on this clonotype: As yet, its antigen is unknown.

J was trimmed by 6 bases and V by 5 bases; bases with no gene match: 9. The CDR3 sequence is 16 residues long. Amplification of TCR beta CDR3 regions was performed using RNA transcripts as template. First-round RT-PCR targeting the TCR CDR3 was performed with the HTBI primer set. Using its own MiXCR run on the multiplex PCR reads, TCRdb lists one record per CDR3 protein. The sample has under 400,000 distinct CDR3 sequences; less than 15% are singletons. Study results and caveats: Median prediction lead before ophthalmopathy onset was around 6.9 months with the model. Most thyroid clonotypes expanded above 0.001 were also detected in blood.

The clonotype comes from a woman between 18 and 29 years old with Graves' hyperthyroidism. Specimen: blood. The rearrangement links TRBV12-3 or TRBV12-4 to TRBJ1-3; 11 nucleotides align to TRBD1. The CDR3: CASSRTGGTEKNTIYF. CDR3 in DNA: TGTGCCAGCAGTCGGACAGGGGGCACGGAAAAAAACACCATATATTTT.